Presented here are 27 T cell receptor beta chains from one specimen sequenced in a study of T cells after yellow fever vaccination. TCRdb called the 5' RACE reads again in MiXCR, with one record for every CDR3 protein. The data contain about 250,000 distinct CDR3 sequences, roughly 3.5% of them singletons. Here the sequenced sample was PBMCs, taken 15 days after the yellow fever booster vaccination. The receptor source for this set is a man aged 18 to 30 who received the YFV17D yellow fever vaccine.

This rearrangement joins TRBV27 to TRBJ1-2; 9 nucleotides align to TRBD1. Trimming removed 4 bases from V and 7 bases from J; junction bases left unmatched: 7. CDR1 is MNHEY, CDR2 SMNVEV, per germline (reference sequence). This CDR3 region has 14 residues. The chain's CDR3 is CASSSMTGGFGYTF. The CDR3 bases are TGTGCCAGCAGTTCAATGACAGGGGGGTTTGGCTACACCTTC.

In this sample, this clonotype turned up many times. This chain joins TRBV7-2 and TRBJ1-4; possibly TRBD1 for D (5 bases). The germline V gene encodes CDR1 SGHTA and CDR2 FQGNSA. This CDR3 region has 16 residues. Trimming took 2 bases from V and 6 from J, leaving 16 bases between them. In DNA form, the CDR3 reads TGTGCCAGCAGCTTATACACAGGTGGGATGGATGAAAAACTGTTTTTT. It is translated as CASSLYTGGMDEKLFF.

Many counts were recorded for this clonotype. The chain is built from TRBV10-3 and TRBJ1-1, with D possibly being TRBD1 (5 bases). Trimming shortened V by 2 bases and J by 1 base, and 8 bases separated the two germline ends. The CDR3 consists of 14 residues. CDR1 is ENHRY, CDR2 SYGVKD, per germline. CDR3 sequence: CAISELGPNTEAFF. CDR3 DNA: TGTGCCATCAGTGAGCTGGGGCCGAACACTGAAGCTTTCTTT.

At least ten counts were recorded for this clonotype. CDR3 sequence: CASSLADRGTYNEQFF. Here the CDR3 DNA reads TGTGCCAGCAGCTTAGCGGACAGGGGCACTTACAATGAGCAGTTCTTC. V gene TRBV7-6 combines with J gene TRBJ2-1; 9 positions agree with TRBD1. Germline CDR1 SGHVS, CDR2 FNYEAQ. Trimming cost V 0 bases and J 4 bases; bases outside gene matches: 4. The CDR3 has 16 residues.

This clonotype was seen many times. The V call is TRBV7-8, the J call TRBJ1-2; 8 bases are a match to TRBD1. The CDR3 covers 14 residues. Germline trimming cut 5 bases from V and 8 bases from J; bases unmatched to any gene: 10. Per the germline V gene, CDR1 is SGHVS and CDR2 is FQNEAQ. The CDR3 region is CASSITDRGSGYTF. CDR3 nucleotides: TGTGCCAGCAGCATCACTGACAGGGGATCAGGCTACACCTTC.

This clonotype was seen ten or more times. The chain is built from TRBV7-6 and TRBJ2-7; D is unresolved. The V gene lost 2 bases and the J gene lost 0 bases, with 11 bases spanning the gap. Germline lookup yields CDR1 SGHVS and CDR2 FNYEAQ. CDR3 length: 15 residues. In DNA, the CDR3 is TGTGCCAGCAGCTTACTTCAATCATTCTCCTACGAGCAGTACTTC. The encoded protein is CASSLLQSFSYEQYF.

This clonotype came up many times. The J gene is TRBJ2-3, the V gene TRBV7-3; D is ambiguous. The germline V and J ends were trimmed by 5 bases and 9 bases, with 15 bases remaining between them. The CDR3 is 13 amino acids. Germline CDR1 is SGHTA and CDR2 is FQGTGA. For the CDR3, the DNA is TGTGCCAGCAGCCCCGAGGTGGTGGACACGCAGTATTTT. The encoded protein is CASSPEVVDTQYF.

This chain joins TRBV7-6 and TRBJ1-2; TRBD1 matches 10 bases. Per the germline V gene, CDR1 is SGHVS and CDR2 is FNYEAQ. CDR3 length: 17 amino acids. Germline trimming cut 1 base from V and 0 bases from J; bases unmatched to any gene: 5. The CDR3 nucleotides read TGTGCCAGCAGCTTAGGAGGGACAGGGGCCGCTAACTATGGCTACACCTTC. It specifies CASSLGGTGAANYGYTF.

On this clonotype: This may come from a read error, since a much larger clone is one base off. The chain employs TRBV5-4 and TRBJ2-1, with D tentatively TRBD2 (5 bases). The CDR3 totals 13 residues. Germline-derived CDR1 and CDR2 are SGHNT and YYREEE (reference sequence). Trimming stripped 4 bases from V and 11 bases from J, with 16 bases between. In nucleotides, the CDR3 is TGTGCCAGCAGCACACCTAGCAACGATCAGCAGTTCTTC. Translation gives CASSTPSNDQQFF.

This clonotype was seen repeatedly, ten times or more. The chain recombines TRBV6-5 with TRBJ2-3; TRBD2 matches 8 bases. The V segment lost 6 bases and the J segment 0 bases; nucleotides outside the gene matches: 5. Per the germline V gene, CDR1 is MNHEY and CDR2 is SVGAGI. This CDR3 region has 15 residues. In DNA, the CDR3 is TGTGCCAGCAGCCAAGCGGGGGACAGCACAGATACGCAGTATTTT. The encoded protein is CASSQAGDSTDTQYF.

The table lists this clonotype with many counts. The gene calls are TRBV5-6 and TRBJ1-1; D is possibly TRBD1 (5 bases). The CDR3 has 15 residues. In germline, CDR1 is SGHDT, CDR2 YYEEEE. Trimming removed 1 base at V and 1 base at J, with 11 bases between. The CDR3 sequence is CASSLIGAGNTEAFF. The CDR3 nucleotides are TGTGCCAGCAGCTTGATTGGGGCAGGGAACACTGAAGCTTTCTTT.

This clonotype appeared many times. The V and J genes are TRBV18 and TRBJ1-2; 9 bases agree with TRBD1. Trimming at V came to 0 bases and at J to 3 bases, leaving 2 bases not matched to a gene. Germline V gene lookup returns CDR1 KGHSH and CDR2 LQKENI. CDR3 length: 15 residues. The CDR3 nucleotides read TGTGCCAGCTCACCACCGGGGGACAGGGACTATGGCTACACCTTC. Translating it yields CASSPPGDRDYGYTF.

This clonotype was observed at least ten times. The chain combines TRBV5-1 with TRBJ2-5; D unresolved. CDR1 is SGHRS, CDR2 YFSETQ, per germline. The V end lost 0 bases, the J end lost 0 bases, and 9 bases lay between the germline ends. The CDR3 is 15 residues long. Written as DNA, the CDR3 is TGCGCCAGCAGCTTGGCCGGTAGTTACCAAGAGACCCAGTACTTC. It is translated as CASSLAGSYQETQYF.

This clonotype occurred a few times. The chain carries TRBV7-2 and TRBJ1-2, with D maybe TRBD1 (5 bases). CDR1 is SGHTA and CDR2 is FQGNSA in the germline V gene. The ends were cut back, 1 base at V and 4 bases at J, with 10 bases in the middle. The CDR3 is 14 amino acids. CDR3 protein: CASSLDGAVYGYTF. The CDR3, as DNA: TGTGCCAGCAGCTTAGATGGGGCAGTCTATGGCTACACCTTC.

The sample holds many counts of this clonotype. The J gene is TRBJ2-2, the V gene TRBV7-2; 9 bases fit TRBD2. V lost 1 base, J lost 1 base, and 1 base stayed unmatched. This CDR3 comprises 16 residues. Germline CDR1 and CDR2: SGHTA and FQGNSA. Written as DNA, the CDR3 is TGTGCCAGCAGCTTAGTTAGCGGGGGGAACACCGGGGAGCTGTTTTTT. This gives the protein CASSLVSGGNTGELFF.

This clonotype was observed at least ten times. This chain links TRBV2 with TRBJ2-3; D gene ambiguous. With 2 bases removed from V and 6 bases from J, the gap between germline ends came to 3 bases. Germline V gene data show CDR1 as SNHLY and CDR2 as FYNNEI. The CDR3 has 11 residues. The DNA of the CDR3 is TGTGCCAGCAGTGAAAATGATACGCAGTATTTT. The encoded protein is CASSENDTQYF.

This clonotype has ten or more counts. The chain uses TRBV4-1 and TRBJ1-2, with TRBD1 as a possible D gene (5 bases). The CDR3 spans 17 residues. CDR1 MGHRA and CDR2 YSYEKL come from the germline V gene. Deletions cut 3 bases from V and 7 bases from J, with 24 bases between. This CDR3 reads CASSHGQLRGDLGGYTF. The CDR3 DNA reads as TGCGCCAGCAGCCACGGGCAATTGCGAGGGGACCTTGGTGGCTACACCTTC.

There are many counts of this clonotype. V usage is TRBV10-3 and J usage is TRBJ1-2, with a possible D match to TRBD1 (6 bases). CDR3 length: 12 amino acids. Deletions cut 3 bases from V and 7 bases from J, with 9 bases between. Germline CDR1 reads ENHRY; CDR2 reads SYGVKD. The CDR3 protein is CAISEQGAGYTF. The CDR3 DNA reads as TGTGCCATCAGTGAACAGGGTGCTGGCTACACCTTC.

Many counts were recorded for this clonotype. The chain uses TRBV7-2 and TRBJ1-5; D is perhaps TRBD1 (5 bases). CDR3 length equals 15 residues. The germline V gene encodes CDR1 SGHTA and CDR2 FQGNSA. Trimming took off 2 bases at V and 2 bases at J, with 10 bases between the two ends. The CDR3 spells CASSLQGRGNQPQHF. DNA for the CDR3: TGTGCCAGCAGCTTACAGGGTCGAGGCAATCAGCCCCAGCATTTT.

This clonotype was picked up many times. The chain carries TRBV20-1 and TRBJ1-2, with 7 nucleotides matching TRBD1. This CDR3 has 14 amino acids. Trimming took 5 bases from V and 1 from J; bases not matched to a gene: 7. Germline values: CDR1 DFQATT, CDR2 SNEGSKA (reference sequence). CDR3 residues: CSAAGTADNYGYTF. As DNA, the CDR3 is TGCAGTGCTGCCGGGACAGCAGATAACTATGGCTACACCTTC.

This clonotype was seen at least ten times. V and J are TRBV20-1 and TRBJ1-1; D is unclear. Germline-derived CDR1 and CDR2 are DFQATT and SNEGSKA (reference sequence). The CDR3 has 14 residues. Trimming stripped 0 bases from V and 3 bases from J, with 11 bases between. This CDR3 is CSARDLPFDTEAFF. Here the CDR3 DNA reads TGCAGTGCTAGAGATTTACCCTTCGACACTGAAGCTTTCTTT.

This clonotype has at least ten counts. This chain connects TRBV4-3 to TRBJ2-7, with D possibly called TRBD1 or TRBD2 (5 bases each). The V end lost 3 bases, the J end lost 1 base, and 13 bases lay between the germline ends. Looked up from germline, CDR1 is LGHNA and CDR2 is YSLEER. This CDR3 contains 15 residues. Here the CDR3 reads CASSQVRGPSYEQYV. CDR3 in DNA: TGCGCCAGCAGCCAGGTACGGGGACCGTCCTACGAGCAGTACGTC.

This clonotype was picked up many times. The chain has TRBV27 and TRBJ2-2; 7 positions match TRBD1. V dropped 2 bases and J dropped 5; count of bases not matched to a gene: 5. The germline gives CDR1 MNHEY, CDR2 SMNVEV (reference sequence). The CDR3 has 15 residues. The CDR3 region has the DNA TGTGCCAGCAGTTTACTCGGGACAGCAACCGGGGAGCTGTTTTTT. Protein: CASSLLGTATGELFF.

This clonotype was observed at least ten times. The V gene is TRBV3-1, the J gene TRBJ1-4; tentative D call: TRBD1 (5 bases). Germline V lookup: CDR1 LGHDT, CDR2 YNNKEL (reference sequence). This CDR3 is 12 amino acids long. With 1 base removed from V and 10 bases from J, the gap between germline ends came to 7 bases. CDR3 sequence: CASSQGDGKLFF. CDR3 nucleotides: TGTGCCAGCAGCCAAGGGGACGGAAAACTGTTTTTT.

This clonotype was detected many times. The V gene is TRBV5-1, the J gene TRBJ1-1; no definite D call. With 6 bases removed from V and 0 bases from J, the gap between germline ends came to 9 bases. The CDR3 consists of 13 residues. Germline CDR1 reads SGHRS; CDR2 reads YFSETQ. CDR3 in amino acids: CASKPWVNTEAFF. The CDR3 bases are TGCGCCAGCAAACCCTGGGTGAACACTGAAGCTTTCTTT.

This clonotype was found many times. The rearrangement uses TRBV6-5 and TRBJ2-2; tentatively, D is TRBD1 (6 bases). V was pared by 2 bases and J by 1 base, with 8 bases between. Germline V CDR1 and CDR2: MNHEY, SVGAGI. The CDR3 contains 15 residues. This chain's CDR3 is CASSYGTLNTGELFF. CDR3 coding DNA: TGTGCCAGCAGTTACGGGACATTGAACACCGGGGAGCTGTTTTTT.

The chain links TRBV5-1 to TRBJ2-7, with TRBD1 as a possible D gene (5 bases). The V end was cut by 4 bases, the J end by 1 base, with 9 bases between. The CDR3 has 13 amino acids. The V gene's germline CDR1 is SGHRS and CDR2 YFSETQ. CDR3 nucleotide sequence: TGCGCCAGCAGCACGCAGGGATCCTACGAGCAGTACTTC. Protein: CASSTQGSYEQYF.